A single sample is the source of the 15 T cell receptor beta chains below, sequenced in a study of lymphopenia after photon versus proton radiotherapy. Sequenced by immunoSEQ multiplex PCR; TCRdb stores in-frame clones only, minus some. The sample lists approximately 29,000 clones, over 75% seen once, with around 15% in the top ten. The material sequenced was peripheral blood, taken from a patient treated with proton-based radiotherapy. Receptor source: a woman between 65 and 79 years old with pancreatic cancer.

This clone was counted between two and nine times. This chain joins TRBV14 and TRBJ2-5, with 12 positions matching TRBD1. The germline V gene encodes CDR1 SGHDN and CDR2 FVKESK. The CDR3 spans 16 residues. Trimming at V came to 1 base and at J to 5 bases, leaving 5 bases not matched to a gene. The CDR3 spells CASSQVRDRGLETQYF. CDR3 in DNA: TGTGCCAGCAGCCAAGTGAGGGACAGGGGGCTGGAGACCCAGTACTTC.

This chain joins TRBV30 and TRBJ2-6; 9 positions agree with TRBD1. The germline gives CDR1 GTSNPN, CDR2 SVGIG (reference sequence). The CDR3 length is 13 residues. V was pared by 3 bases and J by 12 bases, with 6 bases of the junction left unmatched. DNA for the CDR3: TGTGCCTGGAGATTACAGGGGGCTATCGTCCTGACTTTC. Protein product: CAWRLQGAIVLTF.

This chain links TRBV7-2 with TRBJ2-6; D ambiguous. V gave up 4 bases and J gave up 0 bases, with 10 bases separating them. CDR3 length: 16 residues. The germline gives CDR1 SGHTA, CDR2 FQGNSA. In DNA form, the CDR3 reads TGTGCCAGCAGCTCTACAGCTCACTCTGGGGCCAACGTCCTGACTTTC. Translated, it gives CASSSTAHSGANVLTF.

The chain links TRBV2 to TRBJ2-1; D not certain. This CDR3 comprises 11 residues. Trimming left V 5 bases short and J 7 bases short, with 6 bases between. The V gene's germline CDR1 is SNHLY and CDR2 FYNNEI. CDR3 nucleotide sequence: TGTGCCAGCAGTCTCTCTAATGAGCAGTTCTTC. As protein: CASSLSNEQFF.

The chain is built from TRBV27 and TRBJ2-3; TRBD1 matches at 8 bases. Germline values: CDR1 MNHEY, CDR2 SMNVEV (reference sequence). J gave up 6 bases and V 8 bases, and 10 bases lay outside the gene matches. This CDR3 has 14 amino acids. The CDR3 bases are TGTGCCAGCCGAGACAGGGGACGGCCGGATACGCAGTATTTT. Residues: CASRDRGRPDTQYF.

This chain links TRBV7-3 with TRBJ2-1; 7 positions agree with TRBD1. CDR1 and CDR2 (germline): SGHTA, FQGTGA. This CDR3 is built from 15 residues. V trimming: 5 bases; J trimming: 8 bases; junction bases outside the gene matches: 12. The DNA for the CDR3 is TGTGCCAGCAGCATTTCAGGGGGTGCAGCGTATGAGCAGTTCTTC. Protein sequence: CASSISGGAAYEQFF.

V and J are TRBV9 and TRBJ2-1, with 7 bases that match TRBD2. CDR1 and CDR2 (germline): SGDLS, YYNGEE. J lost 5 bases, V lost 1 base, and 3 bases had no gene match. The CDR3 spans 14 residues. Here the CDR3 reads CASSVTGGNNEQFF. The CDR3, as DNA: TGTGCCAGCAGCGTAACCGGGGGGAACAATGAGCAGTTCTTC.

The chain employs TRBV27 and TRBJ1-1; D uncertain. Trimming stripped 1 base from V and 1 base from J, with 7 bases between. The CDR3 totals 14 residues. Germline CDR1 and CDR2: MNHEY and SMNVEV (reference sequence). For the CDR3, the DNA is TGTGCCAGCAGTTTATATTCCGCGAACACTGAAGCTTTCTTT. It yields the protein CASSLYSANTEAFF.

A note on this clone: Other DNA sequences in this sample translate to the same CDR3. The chain combines TRBV20-1 with TRBJ2-1; no definite D call. This CDR3 spans 11 amino acids. The germline V and J ends were trimmed by 3 bases and 9 bases, with 9 bases remaining between them. Per the germline V gene, CDR1 is DFQATT and CDR2 is SNEGSKA (reference sequence). The CDR3 reads CSARDPPEQFF. The CDR3 bases are TGCAGTGCTAGGGACCCCCCTGAGCAGTTCTTC.

The rearrangement links TRBV6-5 to TRBJ1-5; D gene unclear. The CDR3 has 16 amino acids. V was shortened by 0 bases and J by 1 base, with 10 bases between the two germline ends. From germline, CDR1 is MNHEY and CDR2 SVGAGI. The CDR3: CASSYSKPPSNQPQHF. The CDR3 coding sequence is TGTGCCAGCAGTTACTCGAAACCCCCAAGCAATCAGCCCCAGCATTTT.

V usage is TRBV6-5 and J usage is TRBJ1-3, with D perhaps matching TRBD1 (6 bases). The germline V gene encodes CDR1 MNHEY and CDR2 SVGAGI. The CDR3 extends over 15 amino acids. V lost 2 bases, J lost 3 bases, and 11 bases lay in between. CDR3 protein: CASSYTTGFGNTIYF. The CDR3 DNA sequence: TGTGCCAGCAGTTACACCACAGGGTTTGGAAACACCATATATTTT.

The gene calls are TRBV7-9 and TRBJ1-1, with 7 bases lining up with TRBD1. This CDR3 is 13 amino acids long. Germline CDR1 is SEHNR and CDR2 is FQNEAQ (reference sequence). The ends lost 5 bases at V and 11 bases at J; junction bases unmatched: 11. The CDR3 is CASSTLRDSGAFF. As DNA, the CDR3 is TGTGCCAGCAGCACGCTCCGGGACAGTGGGGCTTTCTTT.

Only a few counts were recorded for this clone. The CDR3 nucleotides read TGTGCCAGCAGTCCCGAGGGCCAAAGCAATCAGCCCCAGCATTTT. As protein: CASSPEGQSNQPQHF. The genes are TRBV6-5 and TRBJ1-5; no definite D call. Trimming left V 5 bases short and J 1 base short, with 12 bases between. CDR3 length: 15 amino acids. From germline, CDR1 is MNHEY and CDR2 SVGAGI.

The J gene is TRBJ2-5, the V gene TRBV9; 9 bases are shared with TRBD2. This CDR3 spans 18 amino acids. Germline loops: CDR1 SGDLS, CDR2 YYNGEE. V trimming: 3 bases; J trimming: 4 bases; junction bases outside the gene matches: 16. CDR3 in amino acids: CASSGRLGGRASRETQYF. DNA for the CDR3: TGTGCCAGCAGCGGACGTCTAGGCGGGAGGGCCTCGAGAGAGACCCAGTACTTC. The variable domain in full, completed from reference TRBV9 and TRBJ2-5, reads DSGVTQTPKHLITATGQRVTLRCSPRSGDLSVYWYQQSLDQGLQFLIQYYNGEERAKGNILERFSAQQFPDLHSELNLSSLELGDSALYFCASSGRLGGRASRETQYFGPGTRLLVL.

The chain is built from TRBV6-1 and TRBJ2-7; D uncertain. Trimming took 3 bases from V and 3 from J, leaving 3 bases between them. Per the germline V gene, CDR1 is MNHNS and CDR2 is SASEGT. This CDR3 region has 11 residues. In DNA form, the CDR3 reads TGTGCCAGCAGTGAGAGCTACGAGCAGTACTTC. Translating it yields CASSESYEQYF.